This TCR beta chain stems from a study of T cells in Graves' hyperthyroidism and ophthalmopathy. Study results and limitations: Separating ophthalmopathy from stable hyperthyroidism was achieved by a 13 V-J model.

This clonotype was observed many times. The target antigen is unknown. TCR beta CDR3 regions were amplified from RNA transcripts. HTBI primers drove first-round RT-PCR of the TCR CDR3. One entry per CDR3 protein results from TCRdb running MiXCR on the multiplex PCR reads. The table lists 350,000 to 400,000 distinct CDR3 sequences, 14% to 15% of them singletons. Germline V lookup: CDR1 KGHSH, CDR2 LQKENI. This CDR3 has 15 amino acids. The V end lost 3 bases, the J end lost 3 bases, and 14 bases lay between the germline ends. This receptor was taken from a woman in her 30s with Graves' hyperthyroidism. The J gene is TRBJ1-1, the V gene TRBV18; perhaps TRBD1 as D (5 bases). Sequencing used blood. The CDR3 bases are TGTGCCAGCTCACCTGGGACCGGTCCCGACACTGAAGCTTTCTTT. Translating it yields CASSPGTGPDTEAFF.